Listed below are T cell receptor beta chains from one sample, sequenced in a study of cytomegalovirus exposure and HLA in healthy donors. The data were produced by immunoSEQ multiplex PCR, yet TCRdb's version contains in-frame clones alone and is incomplete. This table holds about 330,000 clones, about nine tenths found once. Sequencing was done on a sample of PBMCs. All receptors derive from a woman in her twenties or thirties in good health and CMV-seropositive. CDR3s include the opening cysteine and the closing phenylalanine or tryptophan. The D gene is left open where the match is weak. A clone size is listed for some rows: how often the clone was seen (once, few, many), or a class if it is expanded.

TRBV6-5	once	TRBJ2-3	.	CASSYYAYPRDTQYF	TGTGCCAGCAGTTACTACGCCTACCCGAGGGATACGCAGTATTTT
TRBV28	.	TRBJ2-3	.	CASRKQGLRDTQYF	TGTGCCAGCAGGAAACAGGGTTTACGGGATACGCAGTATTTT
TRBV2	.	TRBJ2-3	.	CASSGTLARTDTQYF	TGTGCCAGCAGTGGGACCCTAGCTCGCACAGATACGCAGTATTTT
TRBV6-6	.	TRBJ1-2	.	CASARGGGYGYTF	TGTGCCAGCGCCAGGGGAGGAGGGTATGGCTACACCTTC
TRBV27	.	TRBJ2-7	.	CASSLRQSSYEQYF	TGTGCCAGCAGTTTACGGCAGAGCTCCTACGAGCAGTACTTC
TRBV5-1	.	TRBJ2-3	.	CASSLAAETDTQYF	TGCGCCAGCAGCTTGGCAGCGGAAACAGATACGCAGTATTTT
TRBV19	.	TRBJ1-5	.	CASSIIQGNNQPQHF	TGTGCCAGTAGTATCATACAGGGCAACAATCAGCCCCAGCATTTT
TRBV11-2	.	TRBJ2-2	.	CASSPRLDRSGELFF	TGTGCCAGCAGCCCCCGACTAGATCGCTCCGGGGAGCTGTTTTTT
TRBV7-7	once	TRBJ2-1	.	CASSLNPAPTGPYNEQFF	TGTGCCAGCAGCTTAAATCCCGCCCCTACAGGGCCCTACAATGAGCAGTTCTTC
TRBV5-6	.	TRBJ1-3	.	CASSFRVSGNTIYF	TGTGCCAGCAGCTTCCGGGTCTCTGGAAACACCATATATTTT
TRBV5-6	.	TRBJ1-6	.	CASSLASQGLNSPLHF	TGTGCCAGCAGCTTGGCCTCCCAGGGGCTTAATTCACCCCTCCACTTT
TRBV27	.	TRBJ1-1	TRBD1	CASSLGDRWNTEAFF	TGTGCCAGCAGTTTAGGGGACAGGTGGAACACTGAAGCTTTCTTT
TRBV6-5	.	TRBJ2-7	.	CASSPYYSGTYEQYF	TGTGCCAGCAGTCCCTACTACAGCGGTACATACGAGCAGTACTTC
TRBV7-2	.	TRBJ2-3	.	CASSFPGTTDTQYF	TGTGCCAGCAGCTTCCCGGGGACCACAGATACGCAGTATTTT
TRBV27	.	TRBJ1-2	.	CASSDRQRYGYTF	TGTGCCAGCAGTGACCGGCAGAGGTATGGCTACACCTTC
TRBV7-9	once	TRBJ2-5	TRBD2	CASRSGTKETQYF	TGTGCCAGCAGATCCGGGACTAAAGAGACCCAGTACTTC
TRBV5-6	.	TRBJ2-5	TRBD1	CASSLVGGQGRETQYF	TGTGCCAGCAGCTTGGTAGGGGGACAGGGGCGTGAGACCCAGTACTTC
TRBV18	.	TRBJ2-7	TRBD1	CASSPPGWTGDYEQYF	TGTGCCAGCTCACCACCCGGGTGGACAGGAGACTACGAGCAGTACTTC
TRBV4-3	.	TRBJ2-3	TRBD2	CASSQVPSGEQGSSTDTQYF	TGCGCCAGCAGCCAAGTCCCTAGCGGGGAACAGGGTTCTAGCACAGATACGCAGTATTTT
TRBV4-3	.	TRBJ1-3	.	CASSQGGGSGNTIYF	TGCGCCAGCAGCCAAGGCGGGGGCTCTGGAAACACCATATATTTT
TRBV4-3	.	TRBJ2-3	TRBD2	CASSPRLAGVLTDTQYF	TGCGCCAGCAGCCCCCGACTAGCGGGAGTTTTGACAGATACGCAGTATTTT
TRBV19	.	TRBJ2-1	.	CASSSGGGYNEQFF	TGTGCCAGTAGTTCGGGGGGCGGCTACAATGAGCAGTTCTTC
TRBV9	.	TRBJ1-4	TRBD1	CASSPRTGTNEKLFF	TGTGCCAGCAGCCCTCGGACAGGAACTAATGAAAAACTGTTTTTT
TRBV7-2	.	TRBJ2-7	TRBD2	CASSFLAASSYEQYF	TGTGCCAGCAGCTTTCTAGCGGCGAGCTCCTACGAGCAGTACTTC
TRBV5-4	.	TRBJ1-2	.	CASSAYYGYTF	TGTGCCAGCAGCGCCTATTATGGCTACACCTTC
TRBV7-3	.	TRBJ2-5	TRBD2	CASSLRAGGGETQYF	TGTGCCAGCAGCTTAAGAGCGGGGGGAGGTGAGACCCAGTACTTC
TRBV7-2	.	TRBJ1-5	.	CASSLAGGSNQPQHF	TGTGCCAGCAGCTTAGCAGGGGGGAGCAATCAGCCCCAGCATTTT
TRBV6-1	.	TRBJ1-1	.	CASVQNTEAFF	TGTGCCAGCGTTCAGAACACTGAAGCTTTCTTT
TRBV7-2	.	TRBJ2-3	TRBD2	CASSLVAGTGTDTQYF	TGTGCCAGCAGCTTAGTAGCGGGGACGGGCACAGATACGCAGTATTTT
TRBV15	.	TRBJ1-1	.	CATSMKQAPFLNTEAFF	TGTGCCACCAGCATGAAACAGGCCCCTTTTCTTAACACTGAAGCTTTCTTT
TRBV11-2	.	TRBJ2-7	TRBD1	CASSLKPGQGTLTIF	TGTGCCAGCAGCTTAAAACCGGGACAGGGCACCCTTACAATATTC
TRBV11-3	.	TRBJ2-7	TRBD2	CASSLGGTSGEQYF	TGTGCCAGCAGCTTAGGGGGGACTAGCGGCGAGCAGTACTTC
TRBV25-1	.	TRBJ1-4	.	CASSESPQKEKLFF	TGTGCCAGCAGTGAATCCCCCCAGAAGGAAAAACTGTTTTTT
TRBV9	.	TRBJ2-5	TRBD2	CASSSALAEQETQYF	TGTGCCAGCAGCTCGGCACTAGCGGAACAAGAGACCCAGTACTTC
TRBV2	.	TRBJ2-2	.	CASSVSRAATGELFF	TGTGCCAGCAGTGTGAGTCGGGCGGCGACCGGGGAGCTGTTTTTT
TRBV29-1	.	TRBJ2-1	TRBD2	CSGATSGFYNEQFF	TGCAGCGGGGCGACTAGCGGATTCTACAATGAGCAGTTCTTC
TRBV9	.	TRBJ2-7	TRBD2	CASSPPGGAVKQYF	TGTGCCAGCAGCCCCCCCGGGGGGGCCGTCAAGCAGTACTTC
TRBV5-8	few	TRBJ2-2	.	CANERTRNTGELFF	TGTGCCAACGAAAGGACACGAAACACCGGGGAGCTGTTTTTT
TRBV6-5	.	TRBJ1-2	.	CASSWGASNYGYTF	TGTGCCAGCAGTTGGGGGGCCTCGAACTATGGCTACACCTTC
TRBV7-9	.	TRBJ2-7	TRBD2	CASSGSGLAGSYEQYF	TGTGCCAGCAGCGGCAGTGGACTAGCGGGGTCCTACGAGCAGTACTTC
TRBV15	.	TRBJ2-7	TRBD2	CATSRERSGSSYEQYF	TGTGCCACCAGCAGAGAGCGTAGCGGGAGTTCCTACGAGCAGTACTTC
TRBV7-2	few	TRBJ1-1	.	CASSLSGIPEGAFF	TGTGCCAGCAGCTTATCTGGTATACCCGAGGGAGCTTTCTTT
TRBV5-1	.	TRBJ2-2	.	CASSLGPTGELFF	TGCGCCAGCAGCTTGGGGCCCACCGGGGAGCTGTTTTTT
TRBV30	once	TRBJ2-2	TRBD1	CAWAPGTVKTGELFF	TGTGCCTGGGCCCCCGGGACAGTTAAAACCGGGGAGCTGTTTTTT
TRBV6-1	.	TRBJ2-7	.	CASSEDQRAVSYEQYF	TGTGCCAGCAGTGAAGACCAGCGAGCGGTATCCTACGAGCAGTACTTC
TRBV6-6	.	TRBJ2-2	.	CASSYFGSGELFF	TGTGCCAGCAGTTATTTCGGGTCCGGGGAGCTGTTTTTT
TRBV19	.	TRBJ2-7	TRBD2	CASSMSSGSSYEQYF	TGTGCCAGTAGTATGTCTAGCGGGAGCTCCTACGAGCAGTACTTC
TRBV5-1	.	TRBJ2-1	TRBD2	CASSLLAGAGLYNEQFF	TGCGCCAGCAGCTTACTAGCGGGAGCGGGGCTCTACAATGAGCAGTTCTTC
TRBV11-2	.	TRBJ2-7	.	CASSTTASYEQYF	TGTGCCAGCAGTACGACAGCGTCCTACGAGCAGTACTTC
TRBV9	.	TRBJ1-2	TRBD1	CASSVAGGGGYTF	TGTGCCAGCAGCGTAGCAGGGGGAGGCGGCTACACCTTC
TRBV2	.	TRBJ1-1	.	CASRRVEVGEAFF	TGTGCCAGTAGGAGGGTGGAAGTGGGTGAAGCTTTCTTT
TRBV27	.	TRBJ2-1	TRBD2	CASSLGSGGAYNEQFF	TGTGCCAGCAGTTTGGGTAGCGGGGGGGCCTACAATGAGCAGTTCTTC
TRBV19	.	TRBJ2-5	.	CASSRGGSQYF	TGTGCCAGTAGTAGGGGGGGCTCCCAGTACTTC
TRBV4-3	.	TRBJ2-7	TRBD2	CASSLETSGSYEQYF	TGCGCCAGCAGCTTGGAGACTAGCGGCTCCTACGAGCAGTACTTC